Listed here is a single T cell receptor (beta chain). The antigen is undetermined. CDR1 is SGHTA, CDR2 FQGTGA, per germline. The CDR3 consists of 16 residues. J gave up 3 bases and V 1 base, and 8 bases lay outside the gene matches. PCR was performed using 60 Vbeta and 13 Jbeta primers. Sequencing was performed with immunoSEQ multiplex PCR; in TCRdb, only in-frame clones are kept and a portion is missing. The sample consists of 90,000 to 110,000 clones, around 72% of them appearing once. These data originate in a study of cytomegalovirus exposure and HLA in healthy donors. Study outcomes and limitations: A likely sequencing artifact accounted for one observed cluster of highly shared sequence variants.

This chain connects TRBV7-3 to TRBJ1-2, with 7 bases identical to TRBD1. This clonotype was sampled from a man aged 25-45 years in good health and CMV-seronegative. The sequencing sample was made of PBMCs. CDR3 sequence reads: CASSLNPGGTDYGYTF. The CDR3 coding sequence is TGTGCCAGCAGCTTAAACCCTGGCGGGACAGACTATGGCTACACCTTC.